These T cell receptor beta chains were read from a single sample in a study of response to subunit inactivated influenza vaccine. Each CDR3 protein is one row after TCRdb ran MiXCR on the RT-PCR reads. The sample includes roughly 150,000 distinct CDR3 sequences, 11% of them seen just once. Sequenced here: non-naive T cells sorted from PBMCs, sampled 45 days after vaccination. Receptors originate from a middle-aged man who received an inactivated influenza vaccine. The conserved cysteine and the conserved F or W are not part of the CDR3 here.

j_call v_call cdr3_aa
TRBJ1-4 TRBV3-1 ASSPGWRTRDEKLF
TRBJ2-1 TRBV28 ASRSSGGSYNEQF
TRBJ1-3 TRBV7-9 ASSSDQFSAGNTIY
TRBJ2-4 TRBV7-2 ASSLGDSKNIQY
TRBJ2-5 TRBV11-2 ASSLWAAAQETQY
TRBJ2-1 TRBV7-9 ASNKDSYYNEQF
TRBJ2-1 TRBV20-1 SASPGTSGRGLYGEQF
TRBJ1-5 TRBV4-3 ASSQAKFGPQH
TRBJ2-1 TRBV4-2 ASSPSGGVNNEQF
TRBJ2-7 TRBV5-6 AMGPGDLSSYEQY
TRBJ2-3 TRBV2 ASNRGTDTQY
TRBJ1-2 TRBV10-2 ASSGGQARYGYT
TRBJ1-3 TRBV7-3 ASSLDRGGNTIY
TRBJ1-4 TRBV12-3/TRBV12-4 ASSLWRGGTQEKLF
TRBJ1-3 TRBV10-3 AISDAPQGMRNTIY
TRBJ2-1 TRBV12-3/TRBV12-4 ASSLPGFYNEQF
TRBJ1-2 TRBV5-1 ASSLEAGADYGYT
TRBJ1-1 TRBV7-2 ASSRPGQGDYN
TRBJ2-2 TRBV7-3 ASSLSTGELF
TRBJ2-1 TRBV7-9 ASSLAGRGHEQF
TRBJ2-7 TRBV10-3 AISESLTGSEQY
TRBJ2-3 TRBV5-1 ASSPGTDTDTQY
TRBJ2-4 TRBV5-5 ASSLGAPENIQY
TRBJ1-2 TRBV28 ASSLRARAYGYT
TRBJ1-5 TRBV7-2 ASSWGQGMSNQPQH
TRBJ1-5 TRBV3-1 ASSQSGHINQPQH
TRBJ2-5 TRBV28 ASNRRGETQY
TRBJ1-4 TRBV7-8 ASSIDRNEKLF
TRBJ2-1 TRBV11-1 ASSYAGTGGSYEQF
TRBJ2-1 TRBV10-3 AISLGIAGQYNEQF
TRBJ2-3 TRBV24-1 ATSDLRTVSDTQY
TRBJ2-3 TRBV6-2/TRBV6-3 ASITGLAGATDTQY
TRBJ2-1 TRBV5-1 ASSLGQSSYNEQF
TRBJ2-2 TRBV7-3 ASSPAPAGELF
TRBJ2-1 TRBV29-1 SVEDPRLAGAYNEQF
TRBJ2-7 TRBV7-2 ASSLNGLAAYEQY
TRBJ2-3 TRBV9 ASSVGSLAGDTQY
TRBJ1-3 TRBV6-1 ASRSTYSGNTIY
TRBJ1-1 TRBV28 ASWSNTEAF
TRBJ2-3 TRBV7-9 ASSLGLADTDTQY
TRBJ1-6 TRBV4-3 ASNQEGGRSPLH
TRBJ2-7 TRBV20-1 SAPGQGVYEQY
TRBJ2-7 TRBV10-3 AISSRGSSNEQY
TRBJ2-7 TRBV7-9 ASSLAGGEQY
TRBJ2-7 TRBV4-3 ASSQDVFGETYEQY
TRBJ2-3 TRBV27 ASSLRGQSTDTQY
TRBJ1-1 TRBV12-3/TRBV12-4 ASRPPGRRTEAF
TRBJ2-7 TRBV3-1 AGSQRRGGGEQY
TRBJ2-3 TRBV6-1 ASSDAGMGGRNTQY
TRBJ2-2 TRBV4-3 ASSQNLNRATGELF
TRBJ2-7 TRBV29-1 SVDGTGPYEQY
TRBJ2-1 TRBV5-6 ASSLLGEGGSYNEQF
TRBJ2-5 TRBV5-1 ASSLARLAGKRETQY